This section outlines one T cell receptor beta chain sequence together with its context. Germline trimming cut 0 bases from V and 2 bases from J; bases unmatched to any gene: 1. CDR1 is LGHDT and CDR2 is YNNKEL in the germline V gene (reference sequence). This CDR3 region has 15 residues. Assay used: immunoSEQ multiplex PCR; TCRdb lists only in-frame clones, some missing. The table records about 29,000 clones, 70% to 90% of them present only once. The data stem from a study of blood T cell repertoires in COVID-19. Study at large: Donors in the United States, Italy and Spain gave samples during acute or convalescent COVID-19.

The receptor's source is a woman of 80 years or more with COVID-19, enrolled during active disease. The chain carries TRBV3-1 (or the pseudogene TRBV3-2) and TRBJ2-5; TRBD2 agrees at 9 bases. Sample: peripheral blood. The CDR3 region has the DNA TGTGCCAGCAGCCAAGACGGACTAGCGCAAGAGACCCAGTACTTC. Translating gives CASSQDGLAQETQYF.